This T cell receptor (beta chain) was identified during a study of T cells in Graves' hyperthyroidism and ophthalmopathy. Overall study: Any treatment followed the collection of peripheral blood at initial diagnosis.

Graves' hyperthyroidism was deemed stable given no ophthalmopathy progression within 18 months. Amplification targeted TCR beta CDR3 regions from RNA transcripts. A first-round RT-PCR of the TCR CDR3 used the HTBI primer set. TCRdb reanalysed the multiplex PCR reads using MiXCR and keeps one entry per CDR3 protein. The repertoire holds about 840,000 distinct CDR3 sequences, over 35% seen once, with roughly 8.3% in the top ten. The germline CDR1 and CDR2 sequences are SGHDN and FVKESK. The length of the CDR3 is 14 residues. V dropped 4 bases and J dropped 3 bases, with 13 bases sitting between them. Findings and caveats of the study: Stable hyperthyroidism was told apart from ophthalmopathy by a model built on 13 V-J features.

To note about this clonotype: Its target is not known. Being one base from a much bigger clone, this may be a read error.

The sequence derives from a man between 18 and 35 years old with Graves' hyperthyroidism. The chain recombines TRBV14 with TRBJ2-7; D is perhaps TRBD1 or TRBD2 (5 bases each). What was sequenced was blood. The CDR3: CASSRDGDGYEQYF. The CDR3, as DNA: TGTGCCAGCAGCCGAGATGGGGACGGCTACGAGCAGTACTTC.